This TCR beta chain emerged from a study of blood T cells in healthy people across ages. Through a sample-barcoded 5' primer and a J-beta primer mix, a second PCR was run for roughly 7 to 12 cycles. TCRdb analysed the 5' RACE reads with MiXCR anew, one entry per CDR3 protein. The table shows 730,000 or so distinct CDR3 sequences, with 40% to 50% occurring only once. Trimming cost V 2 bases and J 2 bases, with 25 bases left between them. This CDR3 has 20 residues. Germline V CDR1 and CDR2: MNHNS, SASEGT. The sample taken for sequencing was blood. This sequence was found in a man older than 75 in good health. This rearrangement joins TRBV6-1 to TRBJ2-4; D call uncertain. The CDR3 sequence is CASSETYRGRTGKTKNIQYF. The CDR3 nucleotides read TGTGCCAGCAGTGAAACTTATCGTGGTAGGACCGGCAAGACCAAAAACATTCAGTACTTC.